This note documents a single T cell receptor (beta chain) sequence. A much larger clone lies a single base off, so this may be a read error. This entry is derived from a study of blood T cells in healthy people across ages. The CDR3 is 13 amino acids. Germline V gene lookup returns CDR1 LGHDT and CDR2 YNNKEL (reference sequence). Next came a second PCR, run for about 7 to 12 cycles, which used a sample-barcoded 5' primer along with a J-beta primer mix. TCRdb reprocessed the 5' RACE reads with MiXCR, giving one entry per CDR3 protein. The sample shows approximately 1.5 million distinct CDR3 sequences, about 31% of them seen only once.

The sequence was collected from a young woman in good health. The sequencing sample was made of blood. This chain uses TRBV3-1 with TRBJ2-5; weak D call: TRBD1 (6 bases). CDR3 sequence: CVSSPQGGKTQYF. Here the CDR3 DNA reads TGTGTCAGCAGCCCCCAAGGGGGAAAGACCCAGTACTTC.